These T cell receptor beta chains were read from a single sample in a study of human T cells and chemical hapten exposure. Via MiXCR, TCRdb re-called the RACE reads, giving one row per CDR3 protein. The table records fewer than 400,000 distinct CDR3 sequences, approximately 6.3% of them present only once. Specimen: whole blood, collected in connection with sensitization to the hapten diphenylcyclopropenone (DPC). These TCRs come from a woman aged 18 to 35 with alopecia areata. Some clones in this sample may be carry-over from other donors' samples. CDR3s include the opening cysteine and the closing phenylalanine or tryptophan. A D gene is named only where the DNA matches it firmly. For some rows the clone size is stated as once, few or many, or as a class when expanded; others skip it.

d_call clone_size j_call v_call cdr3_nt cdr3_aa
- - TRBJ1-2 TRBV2 TGTGCCAGCAGTGGGCCTTATGGGGACGGCTACACCTTC CASSGPYGDGYTF
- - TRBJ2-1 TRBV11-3 TGTGCCAGCAGCTTAAAGGGGGGTAATGAGCAGTTCTTC CASSLKGGNEQFF
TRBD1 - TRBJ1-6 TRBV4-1 TGCGCCAGCAGCCGAGGACAGGGAATGAATTCACCCCTCCACTTT CASSRGQGMNSPLHF
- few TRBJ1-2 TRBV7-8 TGTGCCAGCGGGTTTGGGAACTATGGCTACACCTTC CASGFGNYGYTF
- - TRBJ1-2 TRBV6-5 TGTGCCAGCAGACCCCCCGACCGGGGCTATGGCTACACCTTC CASRPPDRGYGYTF
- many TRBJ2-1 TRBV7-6 TGTGCCAGCAGCTTAGAGGGCAGGACCTCCTACAATGAGCAGTTCTTC CASSLEGRTSYNEQFF
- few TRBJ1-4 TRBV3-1 TGTGCCAGCAGCGCGGACTCAGAAACTAATGAAAAACTGTTTTTT CASSADSETNEKLFF
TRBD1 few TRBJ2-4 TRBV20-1 TGCAGTGCTAGAAGCTCCGGACAGGGGGCTGGGGACATTCAGTACTTC CSARSSGQGAGDIQYF
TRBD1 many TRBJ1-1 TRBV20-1 TGCAGTGCCCTTCGGACAGGGGGCATCCTGAGGACTGAAGCTTTCTTT CSALRTGGILRTEAFF
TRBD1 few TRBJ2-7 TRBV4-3 TGCGCCAGCAGCCAAGATCTAGGGACAGGGCGGTACGAGCAGTACTTC CASSQDLGTGRYEQYF
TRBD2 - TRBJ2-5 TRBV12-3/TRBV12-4 TGTGCCAGCAGCCCGGGACTAGCGGTGGGGACCCAGTACTTC CASSPGLAVGTQYF
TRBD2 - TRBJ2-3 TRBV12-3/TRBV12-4 TGTGCCAGCAGTTCCCTCGGGGGGGGCGGGGTCACAGATACGCAGTATTTT CASSSLGGGGVTDTQYF
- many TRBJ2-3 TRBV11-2 TGTGCCAGCAGCCGTCGTAGTGGCGGAGCCCCCACAGATACGCAGTATTTT CASSRRSGGAPTDTQYF
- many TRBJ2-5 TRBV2 TGTGCCAGCAGTTTTGACCCGACTAGACAAGAGACCCAGTACTTC CASSFDPTRQETQYF
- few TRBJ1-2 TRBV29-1 TGCAGCGTCGAGAGAGGGGCGGGCGGCTACACCTTC CSVERGAGGYTF
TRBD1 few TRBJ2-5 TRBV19 TGTGCCAGTAGTAGGACAGGGGTCCAAGAGACCCAGTACTTC CASSRTGVQETQYF
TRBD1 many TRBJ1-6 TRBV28 TGTGCCAGCAGCCTCACGGACAGGGAAGTCTCACCCCTCCACTTT CASSLTDREVSPLHF
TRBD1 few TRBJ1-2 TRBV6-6 TGTGCCAGCAGTTACTCGACAGGGGCATATGGCTACACCTTC CASSYSTGAYGYTF
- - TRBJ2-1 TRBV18 TGTGCCAGCTCAGGCGGACGGAGTGAGCAGTTCTTC CASSGGRSEQFF
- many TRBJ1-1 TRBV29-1 TGCAGCGTAATCCGGGACGGACTTTTTGAAGCTTTCTTT CSVIRDGLFEAFF
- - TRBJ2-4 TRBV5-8 TGTGCCAGCAGCTTAACAGGGAACCTCAAAAACATTCAGTACTTC CASSLTGNLKNIQYF
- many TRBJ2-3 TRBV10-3 TGTGCCATCAGTTGGGACACTGACACAGATACGCAGTATTTT CAISWDTDTDTQYF
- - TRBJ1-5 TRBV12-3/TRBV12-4 TGTGCCAGCAGTTTCGGGGGTGTGAATCAGCCCCAGCATTTT CASSFGGVNQPQHF
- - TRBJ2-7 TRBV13 TGTGCCAGCAGCTTAGGCCACGCGGGGAGCTCCTACGAGCAGTACTTC CASSLGHAGSSYEQYF
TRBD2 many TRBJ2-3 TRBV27 TGTGCCAGCAGATCTCTAGCGGGGGGCACAGATACGCAGTATTTT CASRSLAGGTDTQYF
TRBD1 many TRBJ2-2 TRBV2 TGTGCCAGCAGCCGGGACAGATTTTCCACCGGGGAGCTGTTTTTT CASSRDRFSTGELFF
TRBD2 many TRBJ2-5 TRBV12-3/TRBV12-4 TGTGCCAGCAGTAGCGGGGGGGCTCGAGAGACCCAGTACTTC CASSSGGARETQYF
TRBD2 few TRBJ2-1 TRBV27 TGTGCCAGCAGTTTATCCGATAGCGGGGGGCCCTACAATGAGCAGTTCTTC CASSLSDSGGPYNEQFF
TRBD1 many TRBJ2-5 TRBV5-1 TGCGCCAGCAGCTTCGGCAGGGGGTCCCAAGAGACCCAGTACTTC CASSFGRGSQETQYF
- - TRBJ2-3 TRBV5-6 TGTGCCAGCAGCTTGGCCGTATCAGAGACAGATACGCAGTATTTT CASSLAVSETDTQYF
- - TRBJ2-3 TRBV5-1 TGCGCCAGCAGCTTCGGTCCTACAGATACGCAGTATTTT CASSFGPTDTQYF
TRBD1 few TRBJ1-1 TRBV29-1 TGCAGCGTTGGACCGGGACAGGGGGTCGCTGAAGCTTTCTTT CSVGPGQGVAEAFF
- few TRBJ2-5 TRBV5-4 TGTGCCAGCAGCTTGAGGTCGGGGCCAGCAGAGACCCAGTACTTC CASSLRSGPAETQYF
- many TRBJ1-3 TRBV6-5 TGTGCCAGCAGGCCAGGACTGAATGGAAACACCATATATTTT CASRPGLNGNTIYF
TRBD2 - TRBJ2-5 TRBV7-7 TGTGCTAGCAGCACGCGGGGGACCGATCAAGAGACCCAGTACTTC CASSTRGTDQETQYF
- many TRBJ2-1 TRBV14 TGTGCCAGCAGCCAAGTAGGTGCTGAGCAGTTCTTC CASSQVGAEQFF
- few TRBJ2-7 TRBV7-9 TGTGCCAGCAGCCCGGACACCAACGAGCAGTACTTC CASSPDTNEQYF
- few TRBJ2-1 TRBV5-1 TGCGCCAGCAGCTTGTTGGGGACCGGCAATGAGCAGTTCTTC CASSLLGTGNEQFF
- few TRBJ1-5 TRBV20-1 TGCAGTGCTAGAGTTACAGGGATTGGCAATCAGCCCCAGCATTTT CSARVTGIGNQPQHF
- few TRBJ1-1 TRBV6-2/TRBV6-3 TGTGCCAGCAGTTACGTGATATCACGGGGGGCGACTGAAGCTTTCTTT CASSYVISRGATEAFF
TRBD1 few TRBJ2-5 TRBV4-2 TGTGCCAGCAGCCAAGATTTTACAGGGGTGGGAGAGACCCAGTACTTC CASSQDFTGVGETQYF
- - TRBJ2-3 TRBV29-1 TGCAGCGTTGACTCTTCACCCAGCACAGATACGCAGTATTTT CSVDSSPSTDTQYF
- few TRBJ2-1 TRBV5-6 TGTGCCAGCAGCTTGTGGGGGGAGAAAGGCCCCTACAATGAGCAGTTCTTC CASSLWGEKGPYNEQFF
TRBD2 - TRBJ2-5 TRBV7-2 TGTGCCAGCAGCTTGGGAGGGGACGAGACCCAGTACTTC CASSLGGDETQYF
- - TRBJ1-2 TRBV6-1 TGTGCCAGCAGATGGAGGGCGCAGGGACTCCGACTTGTGGACTATGGCTACACCTTC CASRWRAQGLRLVDYGYTF
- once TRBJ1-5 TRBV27 TGTGCCTCCCGGAGTGGAGGCAATCAGCCCCAGCATTTT CASRSGGNQPQHF
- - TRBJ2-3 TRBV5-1 TGCGCCAGCAGCGGAGATACGCAGTATTTT CASSGDTQYF
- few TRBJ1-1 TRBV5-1 TGCGCCAGCAGCAACGGGACATCTTACACTGAAGCTTTCTTT CASSNGTSYTEAFF
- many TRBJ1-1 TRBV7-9 TGTGCCAGCAGCCAACATGGACAGACCAACACTGAAGCTTTCTTT CASSQHGQTNTEAFF
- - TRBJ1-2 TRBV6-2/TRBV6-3 TGTGCCAGCAGGGACAGCTACTATGGCTACACCTTC CASRDSYYGYTF
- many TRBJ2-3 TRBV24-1 TGTGCCACCAGTGATTCAAAGGGAGCGGGCACAGATACGCAGTATTTT CATSDSKGAGTDTQYF
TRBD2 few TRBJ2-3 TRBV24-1 TGTGCCACCAGTGATTTGCCCACCGGGACTAGCGGGGGTGAATCAGATACGCAGTATTTT CATSDLPTGTSGGESDTQYF
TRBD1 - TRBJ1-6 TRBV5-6 TGTGCCAGCAGATCAGGGGGAGGGCTCTTCCGGTATAATTCACCCCTCCACTTT CASRSGGGLFRYNSPLHF
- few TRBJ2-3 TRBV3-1 TGTGCCAGCAGTATGGGAACAGATACGCAGTATTTT CASSMGTDTQYF